The 27 T cell receptor beta chains below come from one sample, sequenced in a study of blood T cell repertoires in COVID-19. Some clones are missing from TCRdb's copy, which holds only in-frame ones; the method was immunoSEQ multiplex PCR. The data contain more than 110,000 clones, more than 85% of them singletons. The specimen sequenced was peripheral blood. These receptors all come from a man aged 60-69 years with active or convalescent COVID-19.

V gene TRBV9 combines with J gene TRBJ2-7, with TRBD1 matching 10 bases. From germline, CDR1 is SGDLS and CDR2 YYNGEE. This CDR3 is built from 12 residues. V dropped 3 bases and J dropped 7; count of bases not matched to a gene: 1. The CDR3 nucleotides are TGTGCCAGCAGCGGGACAGGGGGGGAGCAGTACTTC. Translation: CASSGTGGEQYF.

This chain connects TRBV11-1 to TRBJ2-7; TRBD1 matches 8 bases. The germline gives CDR1 SGHAT, CDR2 FQDESV (reference sequence). The CDR3 extends over 14 amino acids. V shed 3 bases, J shed 2 bases, and the junction held 3 bases outside the gene matches. The DNA of the CDR3 is TGTGCCAGCAGCTTCGGGACAGGCGCCTACGAGCAGTACTTC. This gives the protein CASSFGTGAYEQYF.

The rearrangement uses TRBV6-2 or TRBV6-3 and TRBJ2-5; 11 positions agree with TRBD2. The CDR3 runs to 15 residues. The germline V gene has CDR1 MNHEY and CDR2 SVGEGT. Losses at the gene ends were 7 bases for V and 5 bases for J; bases not matched to a gene: 9. DNA of the CDR3: TGTGCCAGCACCCCGACTAGCGGGACCTACGAGACCCAGTACTTC. Residues: CASTPTSGTYETQYF.

The chain employs TRBV28 and TRBJ1-1, with a weak D call TRBD1 (5 bases). Trimming removed 7 bases at V and 5 bases at J, with 20 bases between. Germline V CDR1 and CDR2: MDHEN, SYDVKM. The CDR3 totals 15 residues. CDR3 DNA sequence: TGTGCCAGCACCATGAGCTACGGGGGAGGGACTGAAGCTTTCTTT. As protein: CASTMSYGGGTEAFF.

V is TRBV19 and J is TRBJ1-5; D might be TRBD1 (5 bases). Trimming left V 4 bases short and J 0 bases short, with 10 bases between. CDR3 length: 15 amino acids. In germline, CDR1 is LNHDA, CDR2 SQIVND (reference sequence). The CDR3 sequence: CASSKTEYSNQPQHF. CDR3 nucleotides: TGTGCCAGTAGTAAGACAGAATATAGCAATCAGCCCCAGCATTTT.

This rearrangement joins TRBV27 to TRBJ1-6, with TRBD1 matching over 8 bases. Germline V gene data show CDR1 as MNHEY and CDR2 as SMNVEV (reference sequence). V lost 1 base, J lost 1 base, and 6 bases stayed unmatched. CDR3 size: 18 residues. The CDR3 coding sequence is TGTGCCAGCAGTTTATTGGGACAGGCTTCTTCCTATAATTCACCCCTCCACTTT. Its translation is CASSLLGQASSYNSPLHF.

This chain connects TRBV5-8 to TRBJ1-5, with TRBD1 matching 7 bases. The J segment lost 2 bases and the V segment lost 4 bases, leaving 9 bases of the junction unmatched. This CDR3 is 16 amino acids long. Germline V gene lookup returns CDR1 SGHTS and CDR2 YDEGEE. CDR3 in amino acids: CASSASTGLRNQPQHF. Written as DNA, the CDR3 is TGTGCCAGCAGCGCCTCGACAGGGTTGCGCAATCAGCCCCAGCATTTT.

This chain uses TRBV18 with TRBJ1-2, with no clear D. This CDR3 contains 14 residues. Per germline, CDR1 KGHSH and CDR2 LQKENI. V lost 3 bases to trimming and J lost 8 bases, with 16 bases between them. The DNA for the CDR3 is TGTGCCAGCTCACCTCCGCAGGTCCTTGGGGGCTACACCTTC. Translated: CASSPPQVLGGYTF.

V gene TRBV29-1 combines with J gene TRBJ2-5, with TRBD1 matching 8 bases. This CDR3 spans 15 amino acids. J gave up 2 bases and V 0 bases, and 5 bases lay outside the gene matches. CDR1 SQVTM and CDR2 ANQGSEA come from the germline V gene. CDR3 loop: CSVEDTGTGQETQYF. The CDR3 DNA sequence: TGCAGCGTTGAAGATACAGGGACAGGACAAGAGACCCAGTACTTC.

The chain combines TRBV28 with TRBJ1-1; a weak D match, TRBD1 (6 bases). Germline CDR1 and CDR2: MDHEN and SYDVKM. The CDR3 totals 14 residues. The V and J ends lost 8 bases and 4 bases respectively, with 17 bases between them. As DNA, the CDR3 is TGTGCCAGCCGCCCGGTGGGGGCGGGCACTGAAGCTTTCTTT. The encoded protein is CASRPVGAGTEAFF.

The chain is built from TRBV2 and TRBJ2-7; 8 bases are a match to TRBD1. The CDR3 is made up of 14 amino acids. Germline CDR1 SNHLY, CDR2 FYNNEI. V was clipped by 7 bases and J by 3 bases; unmatched bases: 8. Here the CDR3 DNA reads TGTGCCAGCATTTACGGACAGGGAGGCTACGAGCAGTACTTC. It encodes CASIYGQGGYEQYF.

The rearrangement uses TRBV3-1 (or the pseudogene TRBV3-2) and TRBJ2-1; 8 nucleotides line up with TRBD2. The CDR3 consists of 15 residues. V was clipped by 4 bases and J by 3 bases; unmatched bases: 5. Germline V gene data show CDR1 as LGHDT and CDR2 as YNNKEL (reference sequence). The CDR3 here is CASSPPGGRYNEQFF. As DNA, the CDR3 is TGTGCCAGCAGCCCCCCGGGGGGGCGCTACAATGAGCAGTTCTTC.

The chain recombines TRBV28 with TRBJ1-1; 11 bases fit TRBD1. The CDR3 spans 16 residues. J lost 4 bases, V lost 3 bases, and 7 bases had no gene match. Germline CDR1 MDHEN, CDR2 SYDVKM. The CDR3 DNA follows: TGTGCCAGCAGTTTCTCCCGGACAGGGGGCCGCACTGAAGCTTTCTTT. Translation gives CASSFSRTGGRTEAFF.

The chain links TRBV5-1 to TRBJ1-2; no reliable D call. The CDR3 is 13 residues long. V lost 0 bases and J lost 6, with 9 bases in between. CDR1 and CDR2 from the germline V gene are SGHRS and YFSETQ. The CDR3 nucleotides read TGCGCCAGCAGCTTGGGAGGAATGAATGGCTACACCTTC. Translation gives CASSLGGMNGYTF.

The chain couples TRBV14 to TRBJ2-1; TRBD1 aligns across 10 bases. The CDR3 totals 16 residues. The J segment lost 9 bases and the V segment lost 4 bases, leaving 12 bases of the junction unmatched. CDR1 is SGHDN, CDR2 FVKESK, per germline. CDR3 nucleotides: TGTGCCAGCAGCCTTAAAGGGACAGGGGCCCAGAGTGAGCAGTTCTTC. Its translation is CASSLKGTGAQSEQFF. Complete variable domain (other parts from reference TRBV14 and TRBJ2-1): EAGVTQFPSHSVIEKGQTVTLRCDPISGHDNLYWYRRVMGKEIKFLLHFVKESKQDESGMPNNRFLAERTGGTYSTLKVQPAELEDSGVYFCASSLKGTGAQSEQFFGPGTRLTVL.

The chain employs TRBV5-1 and TRBJ2-3, with 10 bases identical to TRBD2. The CDR3 sequence is 16 residues long. Germline V gene data show CDR1 as SGHRS and CDR2 as YFSETQ. Losses at the gene ends were 2 bases for V and 0 bases for J; bases not matched to a gene: 3. The CDR3 nucleotides are TGCGCCAGCAGCTTCACTAGCGGGGCTAGCACAGATACGCAGTATTTT. Translating it yields CASSFTSGASTDTQYF.

A single count supports this clone. This sequence joins TRBV7-2 and TRBJ2-5; tentatively, D is TRBD1 (6 bases). The CDR3 contains 15 residues. Trimming stripped 5 bases from V and 3 bases from J, with 16 bases between. CDR1 is SGHTA and CDR2 is FQGNSA in the germline V gene. CDR3 in amino acids: CASSPNPGVEETQYF. The CDR3 nucleotides read TGTGCCAGCAGCCCCAATCCAGGGGTGGAAGAGACCCAGTACTTC. Full variable domain (remainder filled in from reference TRBV7-2 and TRBJ2-5): GAGVSQSPSNKVTEKGKDVELRCDPISGHTALYWYRQSLGQGLEFLIYFQGNSAPDKSGLPSDRFSAERTGGSVSTLTIQRTQQEDSAVYLCASSPNPGVEETQYFGPGTRLLVL.

V gene TRBV10-3 combines with J gene TRBJ2-3; TRBD1 agrees at 8 bases. Germline V CDR1 and CDR2: ENHRY, SYGVKD. This CDR3 has 15 residues. The V segment lost 8 bases and the J segment 1 base; nucleotides outside the gene matches: 8. CDR3 nucleotides: TGTGCCATCGGATCGACAGGGGAGGGCACAGATACGCAGTATTTT. Its protein is CAIGSTGEGTDTQYF.

V usage is TRBV29-1 and J usage is TRBJ2-5; TRBD1 matches 10 bases. V was pared by 1 base and J by 0 bases, with 8 bases of the junction left unmatched. The CDR3 has 17 residues. Germline V gene data show CDR1 as SQVTM and CDR2 as ANQGSEA. CDR3 sequence (DNA): TGCAGCGTTGAAGTTTCTCCGGGACAGGGGAACCAAGAGACCCAGTACTTC. Its translation: CSVEVSPGQGNQETQYF.

This chain links TRBV18 with TRBJ1-1; weak D call: TRBD1 (5 bases). V gave up 2 bases and J gave up 11 bases, with 15 bases separating them. This CDR3 region has 13 residues. Germline V gives CDR1 KGHSH, CDR2 LQKENI. This CDR3 is CASSPGQGLTAFF. CDR3 bases: TGTGCCAGCTCACCAGGGCAGGGTTTGACTGCTTTCTTT.

The rearrangement joins TRBV6-2 or TRBV6-3 to TRBJ2-2; 7 bases are a match to TRBD1. The germline CDR1 and CDR2 sequences are MNHEY and SVGEGT. CDR3 length: 17 residues. J gave up 4 bases and V 2 bases, and 10 bases lay outside the gene matches. Here the CDR3 DNA reads TGTGCCAGCAGTTACCGAACAGGGGACGAGACCACCGGGGAGCTGTTTTTT. As protein: CASSYRTGDETTGELFF.

The genes are TRBV10-3 and TRBJ2-7; TRBD1 matches at 8 bases. Germline loops: CDR1 ENHRY, CDR2 SYGVKD. The ends lost 6 bases at V and 5 bases at J; junction bases unmatched: 12. The CDR3 contains 15 residues. CDR3 coding DNA: TGTGCCATCAGGTCCAGGCAGGGGGCCTTCGACGAGCAGTACTTC. The encoded protein is CAIRSRQGAFDEQYF.

This sequence joins TRBV7-8 and TRBJ1-1; 7 nucleotides line up with TRBD1. This CDR3 is built from 13 residues. V was clipped by 5 bases and J by 8 bases; unmatched bases: 8. Per germline, CDR1 SGHVS and CDR2 FQNEAQ. DNA of the CDR3: TGTGCCAGCAGCCCGAGACAGGGTTTGGAAGCTTTCTTT. It yields the protein CASSPRQGLEAFF.

The V call is TRBV25-1, the J call TRBJ2-2; TRBD1 agrees at 12 bases. The germline CDR1 and CDR2 sequences are MGHDK and SYGVNS. CDR3 length equals 18 residues. V lost 10 bases, J lost 4 bases, and 16 bases stayed unmatched. The CDR3 loop is CATGEATGQGAPTGELFF. The DNA for the CDR3 is TGTGCCACCGGTGAGGCGACGGGACAGGGGGCGCCCACCGGGGAGCTGTTTTTT.

This rearrangement joins TRBV12-3 or TRBV12-4 to TRBJ1-1; D gene ambiguous. V lost 8 bases to trimming and J lost 0 bases, with 10 bases between them. This CDR3 region has 13 residues. CDR3 nucleotide sequence: TGTGCCAGCCAGAGGCGGATGAACACTGAAGCTTTCTTT. It specifies CASQRRMNTEAFF.

This chain's CDR3 is CASRTGSQYF. CDR3 bases: TGTGCCAGCAGAACAGGGAGCCAGTACTTC. The chain uses TRBV2 and TRBJ2-5; D might be TRBD1 (6 bases). The CDR3 is 10 residues long. V lost 6 bases and J 10 bases, leaving 9 bases between the germline ends. The germline V gene has CDR1 SNHLY and CDR2 FYNNEI. Full variable domain (missing parts from reference TRBV2 and TRBJ2-5): EPEVTQTPSHQVTQMGQEVILRCVPISNHLYFYWYRQILGQKVEFLVSFYNNEISEKSEIFDDQFSVERPDGSNFTLKIRSTKLEDSAMYFCASRTGSQYFGPGTRLLVL.

J is TRBJ1-6 and V is TRBV10-1; D unclear. V was shortened by 6 bases and J by 0 bases, with 24 bases between the two germline ends. Germline lookup yields CDR1 WNHNN and CDR2 SYGVQD (reference sequence). This CDR3 region has 20 residues. CDR3 region: CASRENEAMIPSSYNSPLHF. DNA for the CDR3: TGCGCCAGCAGGGAAAATGAGGCTATGATCCCGAGCTCCTATAATTCACCCCTCCACTTT.